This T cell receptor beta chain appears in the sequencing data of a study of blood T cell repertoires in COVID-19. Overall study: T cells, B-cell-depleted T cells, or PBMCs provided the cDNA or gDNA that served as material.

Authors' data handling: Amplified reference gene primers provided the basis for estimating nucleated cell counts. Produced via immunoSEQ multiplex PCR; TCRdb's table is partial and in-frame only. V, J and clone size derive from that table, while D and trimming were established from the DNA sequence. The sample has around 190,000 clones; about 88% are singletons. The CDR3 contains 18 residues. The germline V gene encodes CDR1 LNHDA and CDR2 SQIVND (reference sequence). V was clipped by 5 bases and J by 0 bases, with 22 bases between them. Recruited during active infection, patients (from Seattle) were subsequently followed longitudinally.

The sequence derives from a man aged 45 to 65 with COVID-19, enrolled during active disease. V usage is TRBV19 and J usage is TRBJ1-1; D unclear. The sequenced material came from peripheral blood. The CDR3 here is CASSLTGRGNIVNTEAFF. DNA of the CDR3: TGTGCCAGTAGTTTGACCGGACGGGGAAATATAGTGAACACTGAAGCTTTCTTT. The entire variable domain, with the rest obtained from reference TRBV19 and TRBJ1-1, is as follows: DGGITQSPKYLFRKEGQNVTLSCEQNLNHDAMYWYRQDPGQGLRLIYYSQIVNDFQKGDIAEGYSVSREKKESFPLTVTSAQKNPTAFYLCASSLTGRGNIVNTEAFFGQGTRLTVV.